The 18 T cell receptor beta chains below come from one sample, sequenced in a study of shared clonotypes between healthy human individuals. Only in-frame clones appear in the TCRdb table, and some are missing; sequencing was by immunoSEQ multiplex PCR. The data hold a few million clones, with roughly 95% observed a single time. Sequencing was carried out using naive CD4+ T cells sorted from blood. Subset specified: CD45RA+ positively selected. The receptors here all came from a man between 18 and 29 years old in good health.

The chain uses TRBV11-2 and TRBJ1-6; weak D call: TRBD1 (5 bases). CDR3 size: 16 residues. Trimming took off 0 bases at V and 10 bases at J, with 16 bases between the two ends. CDR1 SGHAT and CDR2 FQNNGV come from the germline V gene. Here the CDR3 reads CASSLEGRGWGSPLHF. The CDR3 region has the DNA TGTGCCAGCAGCTTAGAGGGGAGGGGATGGGGATCACCCCTCCACTTT.

This sequence joins TRBV25-1 and TRBJ2-5; 10 positions match TRBD2. Judging by the DNA end, TRBJ2-7 fits better; the J call may be wrong. Per the germline V gene, CDR1 is MGHDK and CDR2 is SYGVNS. This CDR3 region has 15 residues. This CDR3 is CASSERVAGGYEQYF. CDR3 DNA: TGTGCCAGCAGTGAACGAGTAGCGGGAGGATACGAGCAGTACTTC.

This rearrangement joins TRBV4-2 to TRBJ2-1, with TRBD2 matching over 12 bases. Unmatched junction bases numbered 6, after V lost 0 bases and J lost 6 bases. The CDR3 runs to 17 residues. Germline CDR1 is LGHNA and CDR2 is YNFKEQ. The CDR3 bases are TGTGCCAGCAGCCAAGACTCAACTAGCGGGGGGTTCAATGAGCAGTTCTTC. Translation: CASSQDSTSGGFNEQFF.

This clone has just one count. The rearrangement uses TRBV2 and TRBJ1-2; the D gene is possibly TRBD1 (6 bases). From germline, CDR1 is SNHLY and CDR2 FYNNEI. There are 12 residues in the CDR3. V was trimmed by 7 bases and J by 7 bases, leaving 13 bases between them. The DNA of the CDR3 is TGTGCCAGCAATGGGGGCGGGCTTGGCTACACCTTC. It encodes CASNGGGLGYTF.

This clone is a singleton in its sample. V and J are TRBV4-3 and TRBJ2-7, with 9 bases lining up with TRBD2. The CDR3 loop spans 17 amino acids. The germline CDR1 and CDR2 sequences are LGHNA and YSLEER. V shed 1 base and J 0 bases; nucleotides not matched to a gene: 7. The CDR3 region is CASSQVLTSGSSYEQYF. In nucleotides, the CDR3 is TGCGCCAGCAGCCAAGTGCTGACTAGCGGAAGCTCCTACGAGCAGTACTTC.

The chain combines TRBV6-6 with TRBJ1-3; no clear D. The CDR3 covers 12 residues. Germline V lookup: CDR1 MNHNY, CDR2 SVGAGI (reference sequence). V dropped 0 bases and J dropped 7 bases, with 4 bases sitting between them. CDR3 residues: CASSYSENTIYF. The CDR3 DNA sequence: TGTGCCAGCAGTTACTCCGAGAACACCATATATTTT.

V is TRBV2 and J is TRBJ2-3, with 11 nucleotides matching TRBD2. The germline CDR1 and CDR2 sequences are SNHLY and FYNNEI. The J segment lost 2 bases and the V segment lost 4 bases, leaving 5 bases of the junction unmatched. The CDR3 has 16 amino acids. CDR3 sequence reads: CASSAPGLAVTDTQYF. The CDR3 DNA follows: TGTGCCAGCAGTGCACCGGGACTAGCGGTCACAGATACGCAGTATTTT.

This clone showed up just a few times. The CDR3 DNA follows: TGTGCCAGCTCACCAGAGTCTAACTATGGCTACACCTTC. It translates to CASSPESNYGYTF. The chain employs TRBV18 and TRBJ1-2; no definite D call. CDR1 and CDR2 from the germline V gene are KGHSH and LQKENI. V was cut by 2 bases and J by 0 bases, with 4 bases left in between. The CDR3 loop spans 13 amino acids.

This clone was counted a single time. V is TRBV7-2 and J is TRBJ2-1, with 9 bases identical to TRBD2. The CDR3 is 14 amino acids. J gave up 7 bases and V 2 bases, and 3 bases lay outside the gene matches. The germline CDR1 and CDR2 sequences are SGHTA and FQGNSA. CDR3: CASSLLAGTNEQFF. CDR3 coding DNA: TGTGCCAGCAGCTTACTAGCGGGGACGAATGAGCAGTTCTTC.

The chain links TRBV25-1 to TRBJ1-2; D is perhaps TRBD1 (6 bases). The length of the CDR3 is 15 residues. The germline V and J ends were trimmed by 5 bases and 2 bases, with 15 bases remaining between them. CDR1 and CDR2 from the germline V gene are MGHDK and SYGVNS. The CDR3 DNA is TGTGCCAGCAGTCCTACAGGGAGAGGAAACTATGGCTACACCTTC. Its translation is CASSPTGRGNYGYTF.

The chain employs TRBV7-9 and TRBJ1-1, with D tentatively TRBD1 (6 bases). Between the trimmed V and J ends, which lost 3 bases and 1 base, there was a span of 9 bases. CDR3 size: 14 residues. CDR1 and CDR2 (germline): SEHNR, FQNEAQ (reference sequence). In nucleotides, the CDR3 is TGTGCCAGCAGCTTCACGACAGGGAACACTGAAGCTTTCTTT. Translating it yields CASSFTTGNTEAFF.

V usage is TRBV27 and J usage is TRBJ2-7; no reliable D call. Trimming shortened V by 7 bases and J by 0 bases, and 10 bases separated the two germline ends. The CDR3 length is 13 residues. Germline V gene data show CDR1 as MNHEY and CDR2 as SMNVEV (reference sequence). CDR3 in amino acids: CASKVPNSYEQYF. In DNA, the CDR3 is TGTGCCAGCAAGGTTCCCAACTCCTACGAGCAGTACTTC.

This clone was seen a single time. The chain uses TRBV27 and TRBJ2-7; D gene ambiguous. Germline-derived CDR1 and CDR2 are MNHEY and SMNVEV (reference sequence). Trimming removed 5 bases from V and 3 bases from J, with 11 bases in between. CDR3 length equals 13 residues. The CDR3 is CASSDMNLYEQYF. The CDR3 coding sequence is TGTGCCAGCAGTGACATGAACCTCTACGAGCAGTACTTC.

The J gene is TRBJ2-1, the V gene TRBV10-2, with 10 bases fitting TRBD2. CDR1 is WSHSY, CDR2 SAAADI, per germline. This CDR3 contains 15 residues. Trimming at V came to 3 bases and at J to 7 bases, leaving 6 bases not matched to a gene. CDR3 bases: TGCGCCAGCAGTGACGCGGGACTAGCGAATAATGAGCAGTTCTTC. This sequence encodes CASSDAGLANNEQFF.

The chain recombines TRBV5-5 with TRBJ2-1, with D possibly matching TRBD2 (7 bases). Germline V gene data show CDR1 as SGHKS and CDR2 as YYEKEE (reference sequence). V shed 3 bases and J shed 6 bases, with 13 bases lying between them. The CDR3 has 14 residues. CDR3 coding DNA: TGTGCCAGCAGCTGGGGAGGGACAACCAATGAGCAGTTCTTC. It yields the protein CASSWGGTTNEQFF.

A word on this clone: This specimen includes other DNA sequences encoding the same CDR3. The chain recombines TRBV5-6 with TRBJ2-7; D may be TRBD1 (6 bases). The V and J ends lost 4 bases and 2 bases respectively, with 10 bases between them. This CDR3 contains 13 residues. Germline loops: CDR1 SGHDT, CDR2 YYEEEE. The CDR3 DNA sequence: TGTGCCAGCAGCCTGGACAGAGCCTACGAGCAGTACTTC. It translates to CASSLDRAYEQYF.

V usage is TRBV10-3 and J usage is TRBJ1-1; 8 bases match TRBD1. CDR3 size: 14 residues. The V gene end was trimmed by 5 bases and the J gene end by 5 bases; junction bases not matched to a gene: 7. Per germline, CDR1 ENHRY and CDR2 SYGVKD. The CDR3 loop reads CAISSTGGGTEAFF. The DNA of the CDR3 is TGTGCCATCAGTTCCACAGGGGGGGGGACTGAAGCTTTCTTT.

The V call is TRBV6-5, the J call TRBJ1-1; no firm D call. The germline V gene encodes CDR1 MNHEY and CDR2 SVGAGI. This CDR3 comprises 15 residues. The V and J ends lost 6 bases and 3 bases respectively, with 17 bases between them. The CDR3 region has the DNA TGTGCCAGCAGCAAGACGGAGAAGCGCCACACTGAAGCTTTCTTT. Amino acids: CASSKTEKRHTEAFF.